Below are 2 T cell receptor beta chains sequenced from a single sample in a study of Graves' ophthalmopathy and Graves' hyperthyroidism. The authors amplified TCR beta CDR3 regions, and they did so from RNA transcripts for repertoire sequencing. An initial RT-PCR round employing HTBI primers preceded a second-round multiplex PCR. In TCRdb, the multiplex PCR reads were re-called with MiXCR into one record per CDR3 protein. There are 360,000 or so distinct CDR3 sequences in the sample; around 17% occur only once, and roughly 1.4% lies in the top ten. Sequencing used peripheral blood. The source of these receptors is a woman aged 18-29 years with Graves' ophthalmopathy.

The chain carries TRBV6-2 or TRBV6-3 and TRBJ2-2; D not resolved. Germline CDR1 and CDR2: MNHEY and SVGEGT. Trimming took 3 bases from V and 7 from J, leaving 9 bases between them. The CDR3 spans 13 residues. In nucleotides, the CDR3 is TGTGCCAGCAGTTATGTCCGTGGCGGGGAGCTGTTTTTT. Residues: CASSYVRGGELFF.

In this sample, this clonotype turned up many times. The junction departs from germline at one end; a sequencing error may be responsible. The CDR3 DNA reads as TGTGCCAGCAGTTTATCTCGGGACCCCCTCCACTTC. This codes for CASSLSRDPLHF. The chain couples TRBV28 to TRBJ2-7; possibly TRBD1 or TRBD2 for D (5 bases each). CDR3 length: 12 residues. Germline V lookup: CDR1 MDHEN, CDR2 SYDVKM.